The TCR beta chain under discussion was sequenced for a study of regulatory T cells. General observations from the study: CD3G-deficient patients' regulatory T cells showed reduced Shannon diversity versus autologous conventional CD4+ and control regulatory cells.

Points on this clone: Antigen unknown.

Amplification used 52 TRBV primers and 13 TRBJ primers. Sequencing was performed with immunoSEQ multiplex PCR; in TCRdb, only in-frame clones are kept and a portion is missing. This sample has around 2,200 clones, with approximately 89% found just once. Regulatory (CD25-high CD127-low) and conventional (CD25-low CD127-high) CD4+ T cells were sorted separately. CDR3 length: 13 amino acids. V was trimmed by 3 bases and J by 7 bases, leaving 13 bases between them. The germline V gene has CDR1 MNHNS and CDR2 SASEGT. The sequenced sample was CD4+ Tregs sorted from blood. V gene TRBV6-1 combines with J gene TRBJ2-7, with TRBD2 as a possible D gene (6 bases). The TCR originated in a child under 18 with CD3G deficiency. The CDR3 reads CASSEAGGGEQYF. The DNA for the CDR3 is TGTGCCAGCAGTGAGGCGGGTGGGGGGGAGCAGTACTTC.